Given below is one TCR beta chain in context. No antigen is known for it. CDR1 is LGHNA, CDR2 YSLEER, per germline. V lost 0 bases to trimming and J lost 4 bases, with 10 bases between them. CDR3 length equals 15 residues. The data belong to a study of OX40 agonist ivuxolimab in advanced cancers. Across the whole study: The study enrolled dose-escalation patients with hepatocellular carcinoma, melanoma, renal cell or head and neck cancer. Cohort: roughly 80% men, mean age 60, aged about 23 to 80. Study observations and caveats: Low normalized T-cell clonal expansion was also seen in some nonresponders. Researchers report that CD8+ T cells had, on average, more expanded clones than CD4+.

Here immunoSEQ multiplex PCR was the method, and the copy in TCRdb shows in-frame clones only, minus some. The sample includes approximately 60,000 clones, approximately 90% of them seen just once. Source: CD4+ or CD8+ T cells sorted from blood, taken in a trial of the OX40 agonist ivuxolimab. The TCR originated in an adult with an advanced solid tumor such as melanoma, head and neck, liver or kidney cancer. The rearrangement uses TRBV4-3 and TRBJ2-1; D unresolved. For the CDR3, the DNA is TGCGCCAGCAGCCAAGATCGTTCCAGGTACAATGAGCAGTTCTTC. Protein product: CASSQDRSRYNEQFF.